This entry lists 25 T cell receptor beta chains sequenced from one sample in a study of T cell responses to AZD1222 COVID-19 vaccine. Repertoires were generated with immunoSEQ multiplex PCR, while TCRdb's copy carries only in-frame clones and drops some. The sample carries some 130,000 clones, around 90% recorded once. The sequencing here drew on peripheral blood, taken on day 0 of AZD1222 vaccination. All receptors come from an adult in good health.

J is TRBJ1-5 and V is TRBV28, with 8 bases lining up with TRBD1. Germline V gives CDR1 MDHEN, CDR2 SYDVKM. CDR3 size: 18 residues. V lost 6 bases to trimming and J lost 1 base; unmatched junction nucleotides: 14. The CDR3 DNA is TGTGCCAGCAGCTTTAGAGATTGGACAGGGAAGAGCAATCAGCCCCAGCATTTT. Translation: CASSFRDWTGKSNQPQHF.

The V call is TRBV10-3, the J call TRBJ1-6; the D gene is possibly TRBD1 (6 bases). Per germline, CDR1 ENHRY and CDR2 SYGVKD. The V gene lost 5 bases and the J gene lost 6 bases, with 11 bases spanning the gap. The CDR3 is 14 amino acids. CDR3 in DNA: TGTGCCATCAGTTCGGGACAATTTAATTCACCCCTCCACTTT. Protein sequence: CAISSGQFNSPLHF.

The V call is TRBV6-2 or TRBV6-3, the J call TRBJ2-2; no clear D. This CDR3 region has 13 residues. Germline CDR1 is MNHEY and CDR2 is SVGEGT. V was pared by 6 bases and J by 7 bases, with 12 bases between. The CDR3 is CASSPRADGELFF. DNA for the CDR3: TGTGCCAGCAGCCCTAGGGCAGACGGGGAGCTGTTTTTT.

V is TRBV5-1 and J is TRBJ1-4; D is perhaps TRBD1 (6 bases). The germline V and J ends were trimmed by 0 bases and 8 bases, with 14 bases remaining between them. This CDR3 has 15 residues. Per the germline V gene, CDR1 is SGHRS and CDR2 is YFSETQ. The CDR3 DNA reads TGCGCCAGCAGCTTGGAACAGGGAAGTCGGGAAAAACTGTTTTTT. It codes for CASSLEQGSREKLFF.

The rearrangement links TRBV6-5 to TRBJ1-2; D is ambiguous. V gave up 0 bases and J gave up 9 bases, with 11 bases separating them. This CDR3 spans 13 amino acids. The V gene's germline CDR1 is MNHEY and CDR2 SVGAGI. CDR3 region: CASSYSGISSYTF. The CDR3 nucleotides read TGTGCCAGCAGTTACTCGGGGATATCAAGCTACACCTTC.

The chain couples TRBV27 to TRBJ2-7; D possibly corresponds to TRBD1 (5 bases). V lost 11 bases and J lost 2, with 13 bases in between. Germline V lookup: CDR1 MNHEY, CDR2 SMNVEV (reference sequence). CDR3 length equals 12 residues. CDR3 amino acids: CAVREGPYEQYF. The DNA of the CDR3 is TGTGCCGTCAGGGAAGGGCCCTACGAGCAGTACTTC.

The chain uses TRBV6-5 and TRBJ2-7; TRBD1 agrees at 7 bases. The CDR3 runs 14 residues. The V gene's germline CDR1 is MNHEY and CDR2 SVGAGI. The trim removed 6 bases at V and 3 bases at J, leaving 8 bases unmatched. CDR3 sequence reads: CASRKDRIGYEQYF. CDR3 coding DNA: TGTGCCAGCAGAAAGGACAGGATAGGCTACGAGCAGTACTTC.

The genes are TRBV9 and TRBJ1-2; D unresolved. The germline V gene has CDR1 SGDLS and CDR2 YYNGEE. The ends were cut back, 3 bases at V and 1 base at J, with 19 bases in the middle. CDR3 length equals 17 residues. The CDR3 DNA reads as TGTGCCAGCAGCGAACACATCACCCCTTGGGGTAACTATGGCTACACCTTC. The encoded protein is CASSEHITPWGNYGYTF.

This CDR3 is CASSQRQGTEAFF. In nucleotides, the CDR3 is TGTGCCAGCAGCCAACGCCAGGGCACTGAAGCTTTCTTT. The rearrangement joins TRBV3-1 (or the pseudogene TRBV3-2) to TRBJ1-1; TRBD1 might be the D (5 bases). This CDR3 contains 13 residues. With 2 bases removed from V and 4 bases from J, the gap between germline ends came to 8 bases. CDR1 is LGHDT, CDR2 YNNKEL, per germline (reference sequence).

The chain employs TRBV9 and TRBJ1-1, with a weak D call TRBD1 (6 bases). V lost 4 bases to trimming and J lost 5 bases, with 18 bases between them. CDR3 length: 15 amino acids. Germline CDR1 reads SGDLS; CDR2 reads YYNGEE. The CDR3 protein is CASSSKQGSRTEAFF. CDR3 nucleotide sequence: TGTGCCAGCAGCTCAAAACAGGGATCCCGAACTGAAGCTTTCTTT. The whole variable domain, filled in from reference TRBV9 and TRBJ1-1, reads DSGVTQTPKHLITATGQRVTLRCSPRSGDLSVYWYQQSLDQGLQFLIQYYNGEERAKGNILERFSAQQFPDLHSELNLSSLELGDSALYFCASSSKQGSRTEAFFGQGTRLTVV.

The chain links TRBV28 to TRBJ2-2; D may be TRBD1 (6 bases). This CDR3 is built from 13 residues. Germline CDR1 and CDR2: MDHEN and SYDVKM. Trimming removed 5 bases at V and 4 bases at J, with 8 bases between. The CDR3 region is CASSDRFTGELFF. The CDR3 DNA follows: TGTGCCAGCAGTGACAGGTTCACCGGGGAGCTGTTTTTT.

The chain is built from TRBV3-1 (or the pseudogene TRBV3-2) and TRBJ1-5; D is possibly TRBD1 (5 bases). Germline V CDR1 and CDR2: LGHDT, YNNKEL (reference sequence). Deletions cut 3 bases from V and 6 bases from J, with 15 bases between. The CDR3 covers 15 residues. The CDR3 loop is CASSHRWGGGQPQHF. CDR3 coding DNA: TGTGCCAGCAGCCATAGATGGGGGGGTGGTCAGCCCCAGCATTTT.

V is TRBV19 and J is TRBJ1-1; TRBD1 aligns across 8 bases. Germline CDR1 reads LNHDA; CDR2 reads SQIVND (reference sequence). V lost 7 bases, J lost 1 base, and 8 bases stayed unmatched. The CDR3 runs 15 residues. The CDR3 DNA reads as TGTGCCAGTACTCAGGACAGGGTGGAGAACACTGAAGCTTTCTTT. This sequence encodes CASTQDRVENTEAFF.

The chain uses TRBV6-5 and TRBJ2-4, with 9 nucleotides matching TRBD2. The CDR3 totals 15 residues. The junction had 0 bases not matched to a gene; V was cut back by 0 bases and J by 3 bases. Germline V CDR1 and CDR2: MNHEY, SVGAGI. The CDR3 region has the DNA TGTGCCAGCAGTTACTCAGCGGGGGGCAAAAACATTCAGTACTTC. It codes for CASSYSAGGKNIQYF.

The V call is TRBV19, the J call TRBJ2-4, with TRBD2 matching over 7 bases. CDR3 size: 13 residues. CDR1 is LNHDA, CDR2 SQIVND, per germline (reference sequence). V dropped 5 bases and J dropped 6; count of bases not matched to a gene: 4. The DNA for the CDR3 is TGTGCCAGTAGTCCGGAGCGGGGAAACATTCAGTACTTC. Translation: CASSPERGNIQYF.

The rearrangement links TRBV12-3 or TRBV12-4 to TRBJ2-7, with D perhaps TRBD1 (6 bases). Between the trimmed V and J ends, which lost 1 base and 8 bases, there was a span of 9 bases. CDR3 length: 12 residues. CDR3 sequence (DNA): TGTGCCAGCAGTTTAGAGGGGGTCCAGCAGTACTTC. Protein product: CASSLEGVQQYF.

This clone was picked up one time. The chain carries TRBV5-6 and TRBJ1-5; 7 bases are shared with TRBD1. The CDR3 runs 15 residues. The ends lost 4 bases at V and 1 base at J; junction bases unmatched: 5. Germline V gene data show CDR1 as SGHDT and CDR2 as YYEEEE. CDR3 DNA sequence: TGTGCCAGCAGCGAACAGGGGAGGAGCAATCAGCCCCAGCATTTT. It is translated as CASSEQGRSNQPQHF.

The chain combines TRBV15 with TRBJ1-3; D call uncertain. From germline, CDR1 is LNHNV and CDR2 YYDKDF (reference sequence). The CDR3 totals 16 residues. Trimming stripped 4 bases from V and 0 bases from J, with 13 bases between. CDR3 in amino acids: CATSTLPLGSGNTIYF. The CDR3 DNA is TGTGCCACCAGCACACTACCTTTGGGCTCTGGAAACACCATATATTTT.

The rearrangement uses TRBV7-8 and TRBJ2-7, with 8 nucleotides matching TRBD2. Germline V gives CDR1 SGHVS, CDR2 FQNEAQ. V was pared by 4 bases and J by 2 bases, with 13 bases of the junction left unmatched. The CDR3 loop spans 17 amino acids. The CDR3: CASSSLPGLVITYEQYF. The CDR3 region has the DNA TGTGCCAGCAGCTCGCTACCGGGACTAGTAATAACCTACGAGCAGTACTTC.

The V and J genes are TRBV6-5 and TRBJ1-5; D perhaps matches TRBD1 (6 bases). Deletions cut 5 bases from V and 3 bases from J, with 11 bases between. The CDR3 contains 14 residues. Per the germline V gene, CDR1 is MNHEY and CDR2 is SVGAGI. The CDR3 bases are TGTGCCAGCAGTACCGACAGGCTCAATCAGCCCCAGCATTTT. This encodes CASSTDRLNQPQHF.

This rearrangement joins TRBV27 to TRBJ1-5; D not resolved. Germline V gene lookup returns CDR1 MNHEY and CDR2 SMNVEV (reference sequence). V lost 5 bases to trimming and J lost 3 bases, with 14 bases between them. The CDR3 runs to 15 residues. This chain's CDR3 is CASSIGWPSNQPQHF. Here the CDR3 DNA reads TGTGCCAGCAGTATCGGGTGGCCCTCCAATCAGCCCCAGCATTTT.

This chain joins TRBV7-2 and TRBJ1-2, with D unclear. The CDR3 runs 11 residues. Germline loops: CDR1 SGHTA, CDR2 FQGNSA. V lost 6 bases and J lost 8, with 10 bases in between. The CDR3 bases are TGTGCCAGCAGTCCCTATGAGGGCTACACCTTC. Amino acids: CASSPYEGYTF.

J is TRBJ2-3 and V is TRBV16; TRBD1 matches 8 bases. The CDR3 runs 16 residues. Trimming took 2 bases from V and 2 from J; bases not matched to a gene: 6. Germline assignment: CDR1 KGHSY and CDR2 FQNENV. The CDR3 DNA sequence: TGTGCCAGCAGCCAAACCGGGACAGGAAACACAGATACGCAGTATTTT. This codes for CASSQTGTGNTDTQYF.

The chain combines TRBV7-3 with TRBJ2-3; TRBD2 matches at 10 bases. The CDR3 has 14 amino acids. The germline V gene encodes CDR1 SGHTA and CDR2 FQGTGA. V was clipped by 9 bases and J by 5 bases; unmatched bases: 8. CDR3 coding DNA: TGTGCCAGTAGTAGCGGGGGGCCCCGAGATACGCAGTATTTT. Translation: CASSSGGPRDTQYF.

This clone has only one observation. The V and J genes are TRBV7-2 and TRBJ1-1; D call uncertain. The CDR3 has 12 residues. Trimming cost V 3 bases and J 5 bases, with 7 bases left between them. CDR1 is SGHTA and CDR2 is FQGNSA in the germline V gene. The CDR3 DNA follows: TGTGCCAGCAGCTTTCTGGAGACTGAAGCTTTCTTT. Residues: CASSFLETEAFF.